One T cell receptor beta chain is described in this entry. This clonotype was observed once. Its recognized antigen is unknown. The input lacks base qualities; no much larger clone sits a single base away. Weak support is all one read offers. The sample comes from a study of relationships among human T cell subsets (dated by TCRdb to the early 2010s). Background on the whole study: The study sequenced eight distinct T cell populations from blood: pan T, CD8 cytotoxic, regulatory, Th1, Th2, naive plus transitional, activated and memory cells.

Starting from positively selected CD4+ cells, anti-CD25 beads were used to select CD4+CD25+ regulatory T cells. Miltenyi superparamagnetic beads coated with subset-specific monoclonal antibodies were used for isolation of the T cell subsets. Every T cell population was isolated from peripheral blood. Ficoll separation of whole blood yielded mononuclear cells, and anti-CD14 microbeads were then used to deplete the monocytes. Isolated cell populations were immediately resuspended in RNAprotect reagent. Receptor amplification or capture employed multiplex PCR. The sequencing machine was a 454 GS FLX. TCR alpha and beta CDR3 regions were amplified from mRNA by semiquantitative ARM-PCR. In ARM-PCR, tagged nested gene-specific primers were used first, and exponential amplification was then carried out by communal superprimers. Nested primers were removed by exonuclease before the second amplification round on first-round PCR products. The amplicons were sequenced on the 454 platform, a system that can rapidly sequence millions of DNA fragments without cloning bias. An effective read was defined as a read mappable to both V and J germline segments. On the authors' methods: Reads were assigned to germline V, D and J segments with IRmap, which uses pyromap, a Smith-Waterman modification adapted to 454 sequencing errors. D-beta assignments were filtered with cutoffs set at the 99th percentile of alignment scores obtained from simulated random sequences. CDR3 was defined as the amino acids lying between the conserved V-segment Y[YFLI]C motif and the J-segment [FW]GXGT motif. A compound Poisson process model, previously applied to large-scale EST data, was used to estimate repertoire diversity. A procedure for detecting cross-contamination was applied so that sample contamination could be argued against as the origin of shared CDR3s. TCRdb reprocessing: public reads trimmed at Q25 with fastp, clones called with MiXCR, in-frame beta chains kept. Every CDR3 protein is listed once, alongside the most common genes and DNA of its rows. The V and J calls, along with clone size, are taken from TCRdb and not from the paper's own processing. The sample table records about 14,000 distinct CDR3 sequences; about 60% of these occur just once. In total, the top ten clones hold approximately 2% of the sample.

From a lookup of the germline V gene, CDR1 and CDR2 are SGHAT and FQNNGV. The CDR3 runs 15 residues from the cysteine to the phenylalanine. Only CDR3 DNA is held: 45 bases, read in frame from base 1. Unmatched junction bases come to 9, with V trimmed by 4 bases and J by 8 bases. Paper-wide results and their limitations: More than 55% of CD8+ cytotoxic sequences came from clones with more than 100 reads, while the regulatory and Th2 subsets showed few clones of that size. The bead-based sorting was unable to rule out the presence of a CD4+CD8+ double-positive population. Across the seven subsets, no statistically significant differences turned up in V, D and J usage, CDR3 length, or N-nucleotide additions. The considerable overlap in CDR3s among Th1, Th2 and regulatory T cells was taken as suggesting that cell fate choices are stochastic.

The sequencing sample was made of Tregs sorted from blood. The source of this sequence is a man aged 35 to 55 in good health. The chain links TRBV11-2 with TRBJ2-3, with TRBD2 identical over 10 junction bases. Read as DNA, the sequence is TGTGCCAGCAGCTCCCCCGGGACTAGCGTCGGTACGCAGTATTTT. Translated, this gives CASSSPGTSVGTQYF.